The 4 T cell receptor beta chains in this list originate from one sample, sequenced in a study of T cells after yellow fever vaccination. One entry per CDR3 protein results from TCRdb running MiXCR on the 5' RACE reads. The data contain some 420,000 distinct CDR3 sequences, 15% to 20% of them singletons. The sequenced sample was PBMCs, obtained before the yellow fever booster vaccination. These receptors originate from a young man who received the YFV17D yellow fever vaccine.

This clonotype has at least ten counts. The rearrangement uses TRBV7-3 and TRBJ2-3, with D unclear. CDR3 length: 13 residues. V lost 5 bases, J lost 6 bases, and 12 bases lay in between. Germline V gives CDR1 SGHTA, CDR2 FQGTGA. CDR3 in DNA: TGTGCCAGCAGCCCCCCTGGCTCCGATACGCAGTATTTT. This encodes CASSPPGSDTQYF.

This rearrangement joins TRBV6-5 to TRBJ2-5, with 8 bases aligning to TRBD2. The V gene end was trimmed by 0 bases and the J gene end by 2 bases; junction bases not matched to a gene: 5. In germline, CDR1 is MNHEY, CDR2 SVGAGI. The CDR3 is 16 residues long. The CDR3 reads CASSYSRAGAQETQYF. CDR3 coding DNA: TGTGCCAGCAGTTACTCGAGAGCGGGGGCACAAGAGACCCAGTACTTC.

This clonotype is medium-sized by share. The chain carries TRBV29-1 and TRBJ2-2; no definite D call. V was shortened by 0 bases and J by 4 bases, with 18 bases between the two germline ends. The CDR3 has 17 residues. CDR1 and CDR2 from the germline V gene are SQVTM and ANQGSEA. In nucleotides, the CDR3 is TGCAGCGTTGAAGATTGGGGTTCTGAGGATTCCACCGGGGAGCTGTTTTTT. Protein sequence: CSVEDWGSEDSTGELFF.

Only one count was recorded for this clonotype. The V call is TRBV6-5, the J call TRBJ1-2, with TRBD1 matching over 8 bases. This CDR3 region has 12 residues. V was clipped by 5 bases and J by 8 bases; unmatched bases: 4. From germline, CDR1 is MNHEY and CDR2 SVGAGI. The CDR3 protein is CASSTGTGGYTF. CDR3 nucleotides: TGTGCCAGCAGTACCGGGACAGGCGGCTACACCTTC.